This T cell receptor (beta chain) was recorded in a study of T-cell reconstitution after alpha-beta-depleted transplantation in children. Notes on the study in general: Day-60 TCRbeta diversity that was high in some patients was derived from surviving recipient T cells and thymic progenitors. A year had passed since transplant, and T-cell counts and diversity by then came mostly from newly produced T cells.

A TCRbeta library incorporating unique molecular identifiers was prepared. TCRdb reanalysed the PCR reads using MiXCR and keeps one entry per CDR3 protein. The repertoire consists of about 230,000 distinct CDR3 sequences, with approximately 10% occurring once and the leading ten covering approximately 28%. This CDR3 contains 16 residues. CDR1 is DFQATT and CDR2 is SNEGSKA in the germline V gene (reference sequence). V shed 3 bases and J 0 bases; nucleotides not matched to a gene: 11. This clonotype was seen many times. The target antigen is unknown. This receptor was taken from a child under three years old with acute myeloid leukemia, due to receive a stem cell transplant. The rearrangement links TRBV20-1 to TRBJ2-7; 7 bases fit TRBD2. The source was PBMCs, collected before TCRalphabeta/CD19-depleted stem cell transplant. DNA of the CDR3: TGCAGTGCTAGGAAGTGGCGGGGGTCCAGCTCCTACGAGCAGTACTTC. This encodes CSARKWRGSSSYEQYF.